A single sample gave rise to the 21 T cell receptor beta chains below, sequenced in a study of cytomegalovirus exposure and HLA in healthy donors. The PCR contained 60 Vbeta and 13 Jbeta primers. Libraries were prepared by immunoSEQ multiplex PCR; TCRdb keeps only in-frame clonotypes and omits some of them. The data contain 120,000 or so clones, over 70% of them seen just once; the ten biggest clones take up 3% to 5%. Sequencing was performed on PBMCs. The receptor set was obtained from a man in his forties in good health and CMV-seropositive.

This chain joins TRBV29-1 and TRBJ2-5; no firm D call. The V end was cut by 3 bases, the J end by 5 bases, with 10 bases between. Germline values: CDR1 SQVTM, CDR2 ANQGSEA. This CDR3 contains 12 residues. CDR3 nucleotide sequence: TGCAGCGTTGAGTACCTTCGGGAGACCCAGTACTTC. Translation: CSVEYLRETQYF.

The rearrangement uses TRBV4-1 and TRBJ1-2; 9 bases match TRBD1. The CDR3 contains 16 residues. CDR1 and CDR2 (germline): MGHRA, YSYEKL. The ends lost 0 bases at V and 4 bases at J; junction bases unmatched: 6. CDR3 in amino acids: CASSQDGTGFLYGYTF. CDR3 nucleotide sequence: TGCGCCAGCAGCCAAGACGGGACAGGGTTCCTCTATGGCTACACCTTC.

This chain uses TRBV5-4 with TRBJ2-5; TRBD2 matches at 7 bases. V trimming: 6 bases; J trimming: 4 bases; junction bases outside the gene matches: 6. The germline V gene encodes CDR1 SGHNT and CDR2 YYREEE (reference sequence). The length of the CDR3 is 13 residues. In DNA form, the CDR3 reads TGTGCCAGCACCCGAACGGGAGGAGAGACCCAGTACTTC. Amino acids: CASTRTGGETQYF.

The chain recombines TRBV14 with TRBJ2-6, with 8 bases matching TRBD1. V gave up 1 base and J gave up 4 bases; unmatched junction bases: 3. Looked up from germline, CDR1 is SGHDN and CDR2 is FVKESK. The CDR3 covers 16 residues. The CDR3 here is CASSQAGGTGANVLTF. The DNA of the CDR3 is TGTGCCAGCAGCCAAGCAGGGGGCACCGGGGCCAACGTCCTGACTTTC.

This clone showed up just a few times. This sequence joins TRBV5-4 and TRBJ2-7; D is undetermined. Trimming removed 4 bases from V and 5 bases from J, with 13 bases in between. CDR3 length: 13 amino acids. Germline V gene sequence: CDR1 SGHNT, CDR2 YYREEE (reference sequence). CDR3 in amino acids: CASSPVGVHEQYF. CDR3 coding DNA: TGTGCCAGCAGCCCAGTTGGAGTACACGAGCAGTACTTC.

This chain uses TRBV5-4 with TRBJ1-1; possibly TRBD1 for D (5 bases). Germline lookup yields CDR1 SGHNT and CDR2 YYREEE (reference sequence). V was cut by 0 bases and J by 0 bases, with 15 bases left in between. The CDR3 sequence is 17 residues long. CDR3 bases: TGTGCCAGCAGCTTGGATTTGGCAGGGCCAATGAACACTGAAGCTTTCTTT. Amino acid sequence: CASSLDLAGPMNTEAFF.

The table lists this clone with a few counts. The rearrangement joins TRBV19 to TRBJ2-5, with 10 bases matching TRBD2. The V gene end was trimmed by 3 bases and the J gene end by 4 bases; junction bases not matched to a gene: 2. Per germline, CDR1 LNHDA and CDR2 SQIVND (reference sequence). The CDR3 extends over 14 amino acids. Here the CDR3 DNA reads TGTGCCAGTAGTATGAGCGGGAGGGGAGAGACCCAGTACTTC. This translates into CASSMSGRGETQYF.

This clone was found a few times. This chain connects TRBV29-1 to TRBJ2-5; D may be TRBD2 (6 bases). The CDR3 extends over 13 amino acids. The V and J ends lost 1 base and 0 bases respectively, with 6 bases between them. CDR1 and CDR2 from the germline V gene are SQVTM and ANQGSEA. The CDR3 sequence: CSVEGLDQETQYF. The CDR3 DNA reads as TGCAGCGTTGAAGGACTAGACCAAGAGACCCAGTACTTC.

The J gene is TRBJ2-6, the V gene TRBV28; unclear D gene. The CDR3 extends over 13 amino acids. The V end was cut by 5 bases, the J end by 4 bases, with 6 bases between. Per the germline V gene, CDR1 is MDHEN and CDR2 is SYDVKM. The CDR3 sequence is CASSPSGANVLTF. The CDR3 DNA reads TGTGCCAGCAGTCCCTCGGGGGCCAACGTCCTGACTTTC.

The V and J genes are TRBV4-1 and TRBJ1-5, with TRBD1 identical over 12 bases. The germline V gene encodes CDR1 MGHRA and CDR2 YSYEKL. The CDR3 length is 19 residues. J was trimmed by 1 base and V by 3 bases; bases with no gene match: 10. CDR3 in amino acids: CASSHPPGQGAGSNQPQHF. CDR3 coding DNA: TGCGCCAGCAGCCACCCCCCGGGACAGGGGGCAGGAAGCAATCAGCCCCAGCATTTT.

The V and J genes are TRBV7-2 and TRBJ2-7; 15 nucleotides align to TRBD2. V lost 4 bases, J lost 4 bases, and 5 bases stayed unmatched. The CDR3 covers 16 residues. Germline assignment: CDR1 SGHTA and CDR2 FQGNSA. CDR3 sequence (DNA): TGTGCCAGCAGCTCGGGGACTAGCGGGAGGTGGTACGAGCAGTACTTC. Protein product: CASSSGTSGRWYEQYF.

The chain has TRBV7-6 and TRBJ2-2, with a weak D call TRBD2 (6 bases). The ends were cut back, 10 bases at V and 3 bases at J, with 15 bases in the middle. CDR3 length: 14 amino acids. CDR1 SGHVS and CDR2 FNYEAQ come from the germline V gene. CDR3: CANPTRDDTGELFF. The CDR3 nucleotides are TGTGCCAATCCTACGCGGGACGACACCGGGGAGCTGTTTTTT.

This clone was observed a few times. The chain links TRBV5-1 to TRBJ2-3; 10 bases are a match to TRBD2. The CDR3 length is 17 residues. CDR1 is SGHRS, CDR2 YFSETQ, per germline. V lost 3 bases and J lost 0; bases outside the gene matches: 7. The CDR3 reads CASSSTQRGGSTDTQYF. The CDR3 DNA follows: TGCGCCAGCAGCTCAACCCAGCGGGGGGGAAGCACAGATACGCAGTATTTT.

The chain couples TRBV13 to TRBJ1-4; 7 bases match TRBD1. After removal of 5 bases from V and 5 bases from J, the junction contained 8 bases not matched to a gene. This CDR3 spans 15 amino acids. Germline V lookup: CDR1 PRHDT, CDR2 FYEKMQ (reference sequence). CDR3 sequence reads: CASSDTGTANEKLFF. The CDR3 DNA reads TGTGCCAGCAGCGATACCGGGACAGCAAATGAAAAACTGTTTTTT.

This chain connects TRBV2 to TRBJ2-3, with TRBD2 identical over 10 bases. The length of the CDR3 is 17 residues. Germline CDR1 is SNHLY and CDR2 is FYNNEI. After removal of 0 bases from V and 1 base from J, the junction contained 4 bases not matched to a gene. The CDR3 protein is CASSEARLAGGTDTQYF. CDR3 DNA: TGTGCCAGCAGTGAAGCGCGGCTAGCGGGGGGCACAGATACGCAGTATTTT.

This clone was found once. A junction end diverges from the germline sequence, so it may reflect a read error. V and J are TRBV5-4 and TRBJ1-1; possibly TRBD1 for D (6 bases). The CDR3 extends over 13 amino acids. Germline values: CDR1 SGHNT, CDR2 YYREEE (reference sequence). CDR3 protein: CASSSKPGRTATF. The CDR3, as DNA: TGTGCCAGCAGCTCCAAGCCCGGAAGGACAGCCACCTTT.

This clone was picked up one time. The chain carries TRBV9 and TRBJ2-2; the match to TRBD2 covers 9 bases. V lost 6 bases to trimming and J lost 6 bases; unmatched junction nucleotides: 15. Germline V gene data show CDR1 as SGDLS and CDR2 as YYNGEE. This CDR3 is 17 amino acids long. The CDR3: CASTLGGGALRAGELFF. CDR3 DNA: TGTGCCAGCACCCTAGGCGGGGGGGCCCTTCGTGCCGGGGAGCTGTTTTTT.

DNA of the CDR3: TGTGCCAGCAGCCATAGATATAGGACAGGGGACCCCTTTAATGAAAAACTGTTTTTT. Its translation is CASSHRYRTGDPFNEKLFF. The chain recombines TRBV12-1 with TRBJ1-4; the tabulated D call, TRBD1, remains unverified against the DNA. TRBV12-1 is classified as a pseudogene. The CDR3 length is 19 residues.

This clone was found a few times. The chain uses TRBV6-1 and TRBJ1-1; TRBD1 might be the D (6 bases). The germline V and J ends were trimmed by 6 bases and 5 bases, with 7 bases remaining between them. The CDR3 is 11 residues long. Germline assignment: CDR1 MNHNS and CDR2 SASEGT. CDR3 nucleotides: TGTGCCAGCAGCGGACAGACTGAAGCTTTCTTT. This gives the protein CASSGQTEAFF.

This clone was found many times. V gene TRBV2 combines with J gene TRBJ2-7; no firm D call. CDR1 and CDR2 (germline): SNHLY, FYNNEI. CDR3 length: 13 residues. The V and J ends lost 3 bases and 2 bases respectively, with 8 bases between them. The chain's CDR3 is CASSDVLTYEQYF. The CDR3, as DNA: TGTGCCAGCAGTGATGTCCTTACCTACGAGCAGTACTTC.

The count of this clone is one. This chain joins TRBV27 and TRBJ1-2; D is unresolved. CDR3 length: 13 amino acids. Germline CDR1 is MNHEY and CDR2 is SMNVEV (reference sequence). Trimming took off 7 bases at V and 4 bases at J, with 13 bases between the two ends. CDR3 amino acids: CASKRSAAYGYTF. Here the CDR3 DNA reads TGTGCCAGCAAACGGAGCGCGGCCTATGGCTACACCTTC.